This entry describes one T cell receptor beta chain. Antigen unknown. Patients who had autoimmune disease history or got systemic immunosuppression were left out. This record belongs to a study of OX40 agonist ivuxolimab in advanced cancers. Across the whole study: It was ivuxolimab, an agonistic anti-OX40 (CD134) antibody, that patients were treated with. The eligibility criteria allowed prior anti-PD-1, anti-PD-L1 or anti-CTLA-4 therapy, and approximately 42% had some.

Study results and caveats: At 0.1 to 3.0 mg/kg and by week 6, CD4+ and CD8+ T cells in the blood had expanded clonally.

CDR1 is MNHEY and CDR2 is SVGAGI in the germline V gene. The CDR3 totals 15 residues. With 0 bases removed from V and 6 bases from J, the gap between germline ends came to 9 bases. Data came from immunoSEQ multiplex PCR; TCRdb stores just in-frame clones and leaves some out. The sample includes 65,000 to 80,000 clones, approximately 88% of them seen just once. The V gene is TRBV6-5, the J gene TRBJ1-6; D remains ambiguous. Sample: CD4+ or CD8+ T cells sorted from blood, taken in a trial of the OX40 agonist ivuxolimab. This TCR came from an adult with an advanced solid tumor such as melanoma, head and neck, liver or kidney cancer. CDR3 region: CASSYSVGSNSPLHF. The CDR3 DNA reads TGTGCCAGCAGTTACTCGGTAGGGTCTAATTCACCCCTCCACTTT.